This TCR beta chain was identified in a study of blood T cell repertoires in COVID-19. On the study more broadly: COVID-19 samples, acute and convalescent, were from the United States, Italy and Spain.

The protocol was immunoSEQ multiplex PCR, while the TCRdb copy is restricted to in-frame clones and leaves out a portion. The data contain roughly 150,000 clones, around 80% of them singletons. This CDR3 has 12 residues. Germline assignment: CDR1 SGHDN and CDR2 FVKESK. Trimming shortened V by 0 bases and J by 4 bases, and 4 bases separated the two germline ends. This receptor was obtained from a man aged 55 to 70 with acute or convalescent COVID-19. The chain employs TRBV14 and TRBJ2-7; no clear D. Sequenced input: peripheral blood. CDR3 bases: TGTGCCAGCAGCCAAGACCCGTACGAGCAGTACTTC. This sequence encodes CASSQDPYEQYF.